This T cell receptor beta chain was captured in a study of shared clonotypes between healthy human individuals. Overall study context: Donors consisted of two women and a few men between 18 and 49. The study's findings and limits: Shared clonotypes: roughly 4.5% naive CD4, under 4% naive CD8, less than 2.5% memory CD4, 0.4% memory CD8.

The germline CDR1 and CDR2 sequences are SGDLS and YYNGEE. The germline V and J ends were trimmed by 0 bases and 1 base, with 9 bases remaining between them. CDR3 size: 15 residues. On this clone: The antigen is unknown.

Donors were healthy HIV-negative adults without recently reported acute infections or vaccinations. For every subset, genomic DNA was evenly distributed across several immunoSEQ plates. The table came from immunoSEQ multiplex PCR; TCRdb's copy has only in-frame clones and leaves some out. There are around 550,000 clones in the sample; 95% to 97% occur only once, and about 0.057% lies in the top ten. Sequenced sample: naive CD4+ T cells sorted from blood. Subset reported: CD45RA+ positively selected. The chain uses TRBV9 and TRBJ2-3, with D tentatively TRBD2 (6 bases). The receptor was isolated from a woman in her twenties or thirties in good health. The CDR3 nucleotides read TGTGCCAGCAGCGTAGTTGGGACTGGCACAGATACGCAGTATTTT. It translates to CASSVVGTGTDTQYF.